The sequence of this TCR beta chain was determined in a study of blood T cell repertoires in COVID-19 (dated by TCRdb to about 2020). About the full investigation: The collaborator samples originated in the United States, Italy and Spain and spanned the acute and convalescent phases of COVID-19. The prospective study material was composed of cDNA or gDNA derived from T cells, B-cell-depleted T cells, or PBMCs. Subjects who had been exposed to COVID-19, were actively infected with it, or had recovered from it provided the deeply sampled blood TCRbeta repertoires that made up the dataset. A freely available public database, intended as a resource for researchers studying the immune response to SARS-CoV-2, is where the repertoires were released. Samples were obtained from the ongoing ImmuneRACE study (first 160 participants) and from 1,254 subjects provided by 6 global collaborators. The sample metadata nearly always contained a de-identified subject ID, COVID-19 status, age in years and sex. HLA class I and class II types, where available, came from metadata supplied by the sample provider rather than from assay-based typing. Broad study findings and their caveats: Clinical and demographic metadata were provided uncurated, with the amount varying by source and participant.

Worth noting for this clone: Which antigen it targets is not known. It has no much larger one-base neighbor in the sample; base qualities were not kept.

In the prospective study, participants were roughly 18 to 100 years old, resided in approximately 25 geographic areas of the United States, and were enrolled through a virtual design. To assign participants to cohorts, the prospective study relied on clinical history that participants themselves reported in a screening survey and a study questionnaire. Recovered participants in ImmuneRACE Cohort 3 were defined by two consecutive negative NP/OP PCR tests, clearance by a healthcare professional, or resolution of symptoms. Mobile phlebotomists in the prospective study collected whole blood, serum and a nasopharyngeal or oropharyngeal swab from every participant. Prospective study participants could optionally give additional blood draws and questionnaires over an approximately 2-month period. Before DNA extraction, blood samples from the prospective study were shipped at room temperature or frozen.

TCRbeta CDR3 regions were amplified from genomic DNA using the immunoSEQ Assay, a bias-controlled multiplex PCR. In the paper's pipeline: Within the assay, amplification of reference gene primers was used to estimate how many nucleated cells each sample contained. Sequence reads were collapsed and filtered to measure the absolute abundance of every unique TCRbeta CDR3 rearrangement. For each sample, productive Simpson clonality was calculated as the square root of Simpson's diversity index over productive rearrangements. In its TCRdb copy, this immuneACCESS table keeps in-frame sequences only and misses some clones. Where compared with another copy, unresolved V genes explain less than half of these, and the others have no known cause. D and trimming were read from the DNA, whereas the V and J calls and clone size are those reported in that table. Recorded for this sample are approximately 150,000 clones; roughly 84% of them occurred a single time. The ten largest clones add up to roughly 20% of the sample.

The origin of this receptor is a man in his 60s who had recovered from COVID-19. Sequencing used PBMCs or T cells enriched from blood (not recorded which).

The DNA reads TGTGCCAGCAGTTACTCGGGTGAGGGCTACAATGAGCAGTTCTTC. Its translation is CASSYSGEGYNEQFF. This receptor chain uses TRBV6-5 and TRBJ2-1; the best D guess is TRBD2, with 5 bases matching. The CDR3 numbers 15 residues from cysteine through phenylalanine. Kept here is only the CDR3 DNA, which spans 45 bases and is read in frame from base 1. The V and J ends are trimmed by 0 bases and 3 bases, leaving 9 bases between them. The germline V gene sets CDR1 to MNHEY and CDR2 to SVGAGI.